This TCR beta chain was documented in a study of T cell responses to AZD1222 COVID-19 vaccine. Overall study findings and caveats: Along spike, vaccine-associated CD4 TCRs were found throughout, with dominance at 160-218 and 743-854. Unmutated variant regions reportedly attract nearly half of all spike-specific TCRs. Seropositive at baseline were only a handful of AZD1222 recipients.

This clone has more than one count but fewer than ten. The target antigen is unknown. Only in-frame clones appear in the TCRdb table, and some are missing; sequencing was by immunoSEQ multiplex PCR. Of about 130,000 clones in the sample, 92% are singletons; the top ten hold 1.5% to 2%. Trimming pared 0 bases from V and 5 bases from J, leaving 14 bases between. The CDR3 runs to 16 residues. The germline gives CDR1 LGHNA, CDR2 YSLEER. This receptor was identified in an adult in good health. This chain links TRBV4-3 with TRBJ2-1; weak D call: TRBD2 (6 bases). Sequencing was performed on peripheral blood, taken on day 0 of AZD1222 vaccination. The CDR3 region is CASSQDSTSLHNEQFF. The CDR3 DNA reads TGCGCCAGCAGCCAAGATAGCACTAGCCTTCACAATGAGCAGTTCTTC.